These T cell receptor beta chains were read from a single sample in a study of blood T cell repertoires in COVID-19. The method was immunoSEQ multiplex PCR; TCRdb's version includes in-frame clones alone and lacks a portion of them. The sample carries approximately 100,000 clones, about 88% recorded once. Sequencing was carried out using peripheral blood. These receptors were collected from a human donor in a cohort sampled during active COVID-19. Each CDR3 is given without its conserved first and last residue. The listing skips clone size in some rows; elsewhere it reads once, few, many or a size class.

V gene	clone size	J gene	CDR3 protein
TRBV6-1	-	TRBJ2-1	ASSETVSYNEQF
TRBV19	-	TRBJ1-2	ASSAGQPPTYGYT
TRBV7-9	-	TRBJ2-1	ASSSGLAGRYNEQF
TRBV20-1	-	TRBJ1-4	SASERDRGEKLF
TRBV5-4	-	TRBJ2-2	ASSLETGASTGELF
TRBV7-2	-	TRBJ2-1	ASSFDRGGYNEQF
TRBV6-5	few	TRBJ1-1	ASRGTGVRTEAF
TRBV24-1	-	TRBJ2-5	ATSDLNGETQY
TRBV5-1	-	TRBJ2-1	ASSPLGQGLAKNEQF
TRBV7-8	-	TRBJ2-7	ASSLGRSGSTIYEQY
TRBV18	-	TRBJ2-3	ASSYSSTDTQY
TRBV19	once	TRBJ1-2	ASRMHADYGYT
TRBV28	-	TRBJ2-2	ASSPGGSGELF
TRBV4-2	-	TRBJ2-3	ASSQRDLDTQY
TRBV7-9	-	TRBJ2-2	ASSPTDRGAGELF
TRBV2	-	TRBJ2-1	ASGGLAGMFSYNEQF
TRBV7-8	-	TRBJ2-2	ASSPGTTRTGELF
TRBV5-1	-	TRBJ2-7	ASSFGGTGGNYEQY
TRBV28	-	TRBJ2-7	ASSLPTDSSLAGPYEQY
TRBV2	-	TRBJ1-2	ASSERGREGYYGYT
TRBV27	-	TRBJ2-7	ASSTLGSSYEQY
TRBV9	-	TRBJ2-3	ASSEERQSTDTQY
TRBV30	-	TRBJ2-1	AWGPSTRYYNEQF
TRBV7-6	-	TRBJ2-1	ASSLDGRAYNEQF
TRBV10-3	-	TRBJ1-1	AISARQGMNTEAF
TRBV2	-	TRBJ1-5	ASMIPGSNQPQH
TRBV14	-	TRBJ2-7	ASSQGSYEQY
TRBV4-2	-	TRBJ2-5	ASTAGLSGETQY
TRBV5-4	few	TRBJ2-1	ASSLVTSGAYNEQF
TRBV5-1	-	TRBJ2-5	ASSLLGKETQY
TRBV6-2/TRBV6-3	-	TRBJ2-3	ASSSTGTGTDTQY